The rows below give T cell receptor beta chains drawn from one sample of a study of cytomegalovirus exposure and HLA in healthy donors. Libraries were prepared by immunoSEQ multiplex PCR; TCRdb keeps only in-frame clonotypes and omits some of them. This sample's table has roughly 54,000 clones. Sequenced sample: PBMCs. The source is a woman younger than 45 in good health and CMV-seropositive. The CDR3 runs from the conserved cysteine through the conserved F or W. A D gene is named only where the DNA matches it firmly.

j_gene | d_gene | v_gene | CDR3nt | CDR3aa
TRBJ1-1 | NA | TRBV19 | TGTGCCAGTACCAGTATCAAAGCAGGGCTTAGTGAAGCTTTCTTT | CASTSIKAGLSEAFF
TRBJ1-1 | NA | TRBV7-9 | TGTGCCAGCAGCCGTAACACTGAAGCTTTCTTT | CASSRNTEAFF
TRBJ1-6 | NA | TRBV7-9 | TGTGCCAGCAGCTTAGTATTAGGAGACAGTTCACCCCTACACTTT | CASSLVLGDSSPLHF
TRBJ2-3 | TRBD2 | TRBV5-1 | TGCGCCAGCAGCTTGGGGCTAGCGGGGGGGCTACACCCACGTACCCGAACCACAGATACGCAGTATTTT | CASSLGLAGGLHPRTRTTDTQYF
TRBJ2-5 | NA | TRBV7-9 | TGTGCCAGCAGCTTAGCACGGGTATGGGAGACCCAGTACTTC | CASSLARVWETQYF
TRBJ1-2 | NA | TRBV5-1 | TGCGCCAGCAGCCTCTCGGACAGTTCCGATGGCTACACCTTC | CASSLSDSSDGYTF
TRBJ1-1 | NA | TRBV5-1 | TGCGCCAGCAGCTACACAGGGACTGAAGCTTTCTTT | CASSYTGTEAFF
TRBJ1-2 | NA | TRBV18 | TGTGCCAGCTCACCGACTCTGGGTCCTAACTATGGCTACACCTTC | CASSPTLGPNYGYTF
TRBJ2-7 | TRBD2 | TRBV29-1 | TGCAGCGTTGAACAGCGGGCGGGGGGCACCTACGAGCAGTACTTC | CSVEQRAGGTYEQYF
TRBJ2-2 | TRBD2 | TRBV5-1 | TGCGCCAGCAGCTTGGAACCGACTAGCGGGGGGTTGTCCGGGGAGCTGTTTTTT | CASSLEPTSGGLSGELFF
TRBJ2-7 | NA | TRBV5-6 | TGTGCCAGCAGCGCCGGACAGTGGCGCGAGCAGTACTTC | CASSAGQWREQYF
TRBJ2-1 | TRBD1 | TRBV30 | TGTGCCTGGAGTGTACTCAGGGGGTTAAATGAGCAGTTCTTC | CAWSVLRGLNEQFF
TRBJ2-7 | NA | TRBV7-2 | TGTGCCAGCAGCTTCCGCTTCGGGGGTCGCAACGAGCAGTACTTC | CASSFRFGGRNEQYF
TRBJ1-1 | NA | TRBV9 | TGTGCCAGCAGCGTAGGGTATGCGGGGAGTAACACTGAAGCTTTCTTT | CASSVGYAGSNTEAFF
TRBJ1-2 | NA | TRBV19 | TGTGCCAGTAGTATAGAGGCAGGTTCCTATGGCTACACCTTC | CASSIEAGSYGYTF
TRBJ2-5 | TRBD2 | TRBV7-9 | TGTGCCAGCAGCTTAGTGCTAGCGGGGTACCAAGAGACCCAGTACTTC | CASSLVLAGYQETQYF
TRBJ1-1 | NA | TRBV6-1 | TGTGCCAGCAGCCCCCAAGGGTGGGGGGCTGAAGCTTTCTTT | CASSPQGWGAEAFF
TRBJ2-2 | NA | TRBV18 | TGTGCCAGCCTGAGTTGGGAGTCCGGGGAGCTGTTTTTT | CASLSWESGELFF
TRBJ2-7 | NA | TRBV13 | TGTGCCAGCAGCTTAGGGTGGACATACGAGCAGTACTTC | CASSLGWTYEQYF
TRBJ2-3 | NA | TRBV6-6 | TGTGCCAGCAGTTACTCTGGGCCGCCAGATACGCAGTATTTT | CASSYSGPPDTQYF
TRBJ2-5 | NA | TRBV6-1 | TGTGCCAGCAGTGAGGGGGCATATCAAGAGACCCAGTACTTC | CASSEGAYQETQYF
TRBJ2-1 | TRBD2 | TRBV9 | TGTGCCAGCAGCGACATACTAGCGGGGGACTACAATGAGCAGTTCTTC | CASSDILAGDYNEQFF
TRBJ2-1 | NA | TRBV18 | TGTGCCAGCCCTCCGAAGGCCGGGACACCGACCTACAATGAGCAGTTCTTC | CASPPKAGTPTYNEQFF
TRBJ1-1 | TRBD1 | TRBV29-1 | TGCAGCGTTGCCCCAACAGGGGAAACTACTGAAGATTTCTTT | CSVAPTGETTEDFF
TRBJ1-1 | TRBD1 | TRBV5-8 | TGTGCCAGCAGCTCTGGACAGGGGGTCTGGACTGAAGCTTTCTTT | CASSSGQGVWTEAFF
TRBJ2-3 | TRBD1 | TRBV5-4 | TGTGCCAGCAGACCCCGGGACAGGCCGAGCGACAGCGCGCAGTATTTT | CASRPRDRPSDSAQYF
TRBJ1-2 | TRBD1 | TRBV30 | TGTGCCTGGAGTGCACGGGGACAGGGGTACTATGGCTACACCTTC | CAWSARGQGYYGYTF
TRBJ2-7 | NA | TRBV21-1 | TGTGCCAGCGGCCCCTGGGAGCAGTACTTC | CASGPWEQYF
TRBJ1-1 | NA | TRBV6-5 | TGTGCCAGCAGTTACCTCTTTTCGCCGTCGGCTGAAGCTTTCTTT | CASSYLFSPSAEAFF
TRBJ1-2 | TRBD1 | TRBV25-1 | TGTGCCAGCAGTGTAACAGGGGGCAACTATGGCTACACCTTC | CASSVTGGNYGYTF
TRBJ1-1 | NA | TRBV5-1 | TGCGCCAGCGAAAGTGGGCTGATGAACACTGAAGCTTTCTTT | CASESGLMNTEAFF
TRBJ1-4 | NA | TRBV30 | TGTGCCTGGAACAGAGCTGCTAATGAAAAACTGTTTTTT | CAWNRAANEKLFF
TRBJ1-5 | TRBD1 | TRBV6-6 | TGTGCCAGCAGTTACCCCGGACAGGGAAGGAAGCCCCAGCATTTT | CASSYPGQGRKPQHF
TRBJ2-5 | NA | TRBV29-1 | TGCAGCGTTGAATGGGACTCCCGGTGGGAGACCCAGTACTTC | CSVEWDSRWETQYF
TRBJ2-1 | NA | TRBV19 | TGTGCCAGTAGTATATTTGTAGACAGCTTTGTAATTGGGGAGCAGTTCTTC | CASSIFVDSFVIGEQFF
TRBJ2-7 | NA | TRBV5-1 | TGCGCCAGCAGCTCGACTAGGGACGAGCAGTACTTC | CASSSTRDEQYF
TRBJ1-6 | NA | TRBV7-2 | TGTGCCAGCAGCTTAGCCCCCTCAGATTCACCCCTCCACTTT | CASSLAPSDSPLHF
TRBJ2-6 | NA | TRBV18 | TGTGCCAGCGCACCACGAGGGCGAACCGGGGCCAACGTCCTGACTTTC | CASAPRGRTGANVLTF
TRBJ1-4 | NA | TRBV2 | TGTGCCAGCAGTGGTCCAGGTACGGGGCTGTTTTTT | CASSGPGTGLFF
TRBJ1-5 | NA | TRBV6-1 | TGTGCCAGCAGTGTGGCAGTCTGGCAGCCCCAGCATTTT | CASSVAVWQPQHF
TRBJ1-2 | NA | TRBV11-2 | TGTGCAAGCTTCGGGAGTGGCTACACCTTC | CASFGSGYTF
TRBJ1-6 | TRBD1 | TRBV30 | TGTGCCTGGAGTGCCCACCGGGACAGGGGTTTTGATTCACCCCTCCACTTT | CAWSAHRDRGFDSPLHF
TRBJ1-2 | NA | TRBV4-1 | TGCGCCAGCAGCGGAGGAGCGGGGACGAGGCTTTATGGCTACACCTTC | CASSGGAGTRLYGYTF
TRBJ2-7 | NA | TRBV7-9 | TGTGCCAGCACCCAGGGGTACGAGCAGTACTTC | CASTQGYEQYF
TRBJ1-4 | NA | TRBV27 | TGTGCCAGCGGAGGACAGATTAATGAAAAACTGTTTTTT | CASGGQINEKLFF
TRBJ2-5 | NA | TRBV14 | TGTGCCAGCAGCCAAGTCCAGGGGTGGGAGACCCAGTACTTC | CASSQVQGWETQYF
TRBJ1-5 | NA | TRBV5-3 | TGTGCCAGAAGCCACCCGAGTGGGGGGAATCAGCCCCAGCATTTT | CARSHPSGGNQPQHF
TRBJ1-5 | NA | TRBV11-2 | TGTGCCAGCAGCCCGGGACACCTTTATAGCAATCAGCCCCAGCATTTT | CASSPGHLYSNQPQHF
TRBJ2-1 | NA | TRBV29-1 | TGCAGCGGAAGTAGCGGAAGCTCCTACAATGAGCAGTTCTTC | CSGSSGSSYNEQFF
TRBJ2-2 | TRBD1 | TRBV7-9 | TGTGCCAGCAGCCAGGACAGGGGGCGCAGCACCGGGGAGCTGTTTTTT | CASSQDRGRSTGELFF
TRBJ2-3 | TRBD1 | TRBV18 | TGTGCCAGCTCACCACCGTCGGGACAGGGAGCGGATACGCAGTATTTT | CASSPPSGQGADTQYF
TRBJ1-6 | NA | TRBV9 | TGTGCCAGCAGTCCACGGAGCTCCTATAATTCACCCCTCCACTTT | CASSPRSSYNSPLHF
TRBJ1-6 | NA | TRBV13 | TGTGCCAGCAGCTCGACAGTTGCTAATTCACCCCTCCACTTT | CASSSTVANSPLHF
TRBJ2-7 | TRBD1 | TRBV4-1 | TGCGCCAGCAGCCACGGACAGGGGGCTGACTCCGAGCAGTACTTC | CASSHGQGADSEQYF
TRBJ2-7 | NA | TRBV10-3 | TGTGCCATCAGTGTCTGGACTAACTACGAGCAGTACTTC | CAISVWTNYEQYF
TRBJ1-2 | TRBD1 | TRBV5-1 | TGCGCCAGCAGCCAACAGGGGGACTATGGCTACACCTTC | CASSQQGDYGYTF
TRBJ2-1 | TRBD1 | TRBV29-1 | TGCAGCGTTGAATTTCGGGACAGGGGAAAGCAGTTCTTC | CSVEFRDRGKQFF
TRBJ2-7 | NA | TRBV21-1 | TGTGCCAGCAGCAGCAGGGGCCGGGACGAGCAGTACTTC | CASSSRGRDEQYF